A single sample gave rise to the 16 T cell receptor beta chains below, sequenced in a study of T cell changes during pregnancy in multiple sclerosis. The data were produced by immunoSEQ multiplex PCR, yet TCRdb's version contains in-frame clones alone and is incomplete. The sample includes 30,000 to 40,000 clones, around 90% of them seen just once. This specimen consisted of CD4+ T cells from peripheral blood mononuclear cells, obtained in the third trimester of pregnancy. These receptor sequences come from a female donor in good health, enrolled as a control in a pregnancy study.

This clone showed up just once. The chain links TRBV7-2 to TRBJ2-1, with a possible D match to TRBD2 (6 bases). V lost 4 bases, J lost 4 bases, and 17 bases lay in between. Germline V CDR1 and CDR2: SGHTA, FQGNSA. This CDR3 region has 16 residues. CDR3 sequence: CASSSQLASKYNEQFF. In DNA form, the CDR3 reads TGTGCCAGCAGCTCGCAACTAGCTTCAAAATACAATGAGCAGTTCTTC.

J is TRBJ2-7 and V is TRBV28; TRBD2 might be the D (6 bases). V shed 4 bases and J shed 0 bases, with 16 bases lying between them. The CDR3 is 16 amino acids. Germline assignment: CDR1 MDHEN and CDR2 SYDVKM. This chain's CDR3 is CASSSGGDLGSYEQYF. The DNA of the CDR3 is TGTGCCAGCAGTTCCGGAGGGGACTTAGGCTCCTACGAGCAGTACTTC.

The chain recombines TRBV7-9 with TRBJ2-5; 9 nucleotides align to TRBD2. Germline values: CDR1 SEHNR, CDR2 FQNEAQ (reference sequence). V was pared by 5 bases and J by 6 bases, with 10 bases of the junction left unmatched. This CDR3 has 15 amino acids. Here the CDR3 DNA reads TGTGCCAGCAGCCTGACTAGCGGCCAAGGGAAGACCCAGTACTTC. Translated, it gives CASSLTSGQGKTQYF.

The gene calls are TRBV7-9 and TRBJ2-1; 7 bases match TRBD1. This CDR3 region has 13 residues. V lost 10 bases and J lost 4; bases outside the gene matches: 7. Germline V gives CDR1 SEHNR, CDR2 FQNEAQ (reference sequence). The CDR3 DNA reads TGTGCCACCGGTCGACAGGGATACAATGAGCAGTTCTTC. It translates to CATGRQGYNEQFF.

The CDR3 loop reads CASSLLTLRGTYEQYF. The CDR3 DNA is TGTGCCAGCAGTTTATTGACCCTACGGGGGACCTACGAGCAGTACTTC. The rearrangement uses TRBV28 and TRBJ2-7; weak D call: TRBD2 (6 bases). From germline, CDR1 is MDHEN and CDR2 SYDVKM. The germline V and J ends were trimmed by 1 base and 2 bases, with 15 bases remaining between them. The CDR3 has 16 residues.

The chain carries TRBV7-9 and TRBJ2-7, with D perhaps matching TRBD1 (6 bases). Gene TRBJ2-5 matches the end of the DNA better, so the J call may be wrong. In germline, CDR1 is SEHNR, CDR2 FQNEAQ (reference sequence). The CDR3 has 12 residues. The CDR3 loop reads CASSPGAETQYF. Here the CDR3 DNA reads TGTGCCAGCAGCCCAGGGGCGGAGACCCAGTACTTC.

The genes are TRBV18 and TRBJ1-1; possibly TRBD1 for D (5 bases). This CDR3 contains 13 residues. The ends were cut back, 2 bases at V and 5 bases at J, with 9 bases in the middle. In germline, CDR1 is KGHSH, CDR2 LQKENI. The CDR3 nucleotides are TGTGCCAGCTCACCAGACAGTACGACTGAAGCTTTCTTT. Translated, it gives CASSPDSTTEAFF. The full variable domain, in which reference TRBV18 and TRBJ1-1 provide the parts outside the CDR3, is NAGVMQNPRHLVRRRGQEARLRCSPMKGHSHVYWYRQLPEEGLKFMVYLQKENIIDESGMPKERFSAEFPKEGPSILRIQQVVRGDSAAYFCASSPDSTTEAFFGQGTRLTVV.

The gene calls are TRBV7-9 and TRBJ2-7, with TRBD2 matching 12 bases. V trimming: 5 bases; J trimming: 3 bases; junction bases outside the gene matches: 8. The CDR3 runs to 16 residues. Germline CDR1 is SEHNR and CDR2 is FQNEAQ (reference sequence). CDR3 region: CASSILKGLAGYEQYF. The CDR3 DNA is TGTGCCAGCAGCATCTTAAAGGGACTAGCGGGCTACGAGCAGTACTTC.

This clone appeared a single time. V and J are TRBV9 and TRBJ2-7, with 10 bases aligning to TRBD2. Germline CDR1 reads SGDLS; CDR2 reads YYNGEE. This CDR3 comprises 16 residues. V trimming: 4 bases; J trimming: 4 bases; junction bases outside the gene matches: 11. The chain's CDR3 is CASSSSSGGAVYEQYF. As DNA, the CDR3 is TGTGCCAGCAGCTCCTCCAGCGGGGGGGCTGTGTACGAGCAGTACTTC.

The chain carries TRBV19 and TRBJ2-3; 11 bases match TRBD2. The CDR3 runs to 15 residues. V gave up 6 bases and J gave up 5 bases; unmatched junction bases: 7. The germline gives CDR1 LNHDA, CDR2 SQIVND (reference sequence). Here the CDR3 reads CASSTLGTSGDTQYF. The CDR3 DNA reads TGTGCCAGTAGCACCCTCGGGACTAGCGGAGATACGCAGTATTTT.

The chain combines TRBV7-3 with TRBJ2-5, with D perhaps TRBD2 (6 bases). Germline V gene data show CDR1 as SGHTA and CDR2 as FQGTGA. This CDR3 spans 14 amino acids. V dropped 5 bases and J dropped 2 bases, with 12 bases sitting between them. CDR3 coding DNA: TGTGCCAGCAGCCAGAGTGGGACTCAAGAGACCCAGTACTTC. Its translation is CASSQSGTQETQYF.

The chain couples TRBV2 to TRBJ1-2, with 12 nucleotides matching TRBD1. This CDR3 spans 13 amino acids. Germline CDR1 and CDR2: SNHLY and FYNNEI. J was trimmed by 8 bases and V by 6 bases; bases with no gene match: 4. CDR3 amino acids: CASRAGTGGGYTF. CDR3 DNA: TGTGCCAGCAGAGCCGGGACAGGGGGCGGCTACACCTTC.

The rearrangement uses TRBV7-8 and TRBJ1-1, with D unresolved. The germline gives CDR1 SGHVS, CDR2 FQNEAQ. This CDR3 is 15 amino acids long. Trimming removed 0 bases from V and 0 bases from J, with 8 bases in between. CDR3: CASSLALGMNTEAFF. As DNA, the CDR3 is TGTGCCAGCAGCTTAGCGTTGGGCATGAACACTGAAGCTTTCTTT. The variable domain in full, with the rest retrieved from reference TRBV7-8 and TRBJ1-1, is GAGVSQSPRYKVAKRGQDVALRCDPISGHVSLFWYQQALGQGPEFLTYFQNEAQLDKSGLPSDRFFAERPEGSVSTLKIQRTQQEDSAVYLCASSLALGMNTEAFFGQGTRLTVV.

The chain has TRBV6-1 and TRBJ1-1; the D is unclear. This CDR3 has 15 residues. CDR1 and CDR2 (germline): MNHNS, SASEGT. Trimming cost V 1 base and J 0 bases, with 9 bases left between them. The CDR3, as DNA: TGTGCCAGCAGTGAAGGCCCGGGTCTGAACACTGAAGCTTTCTTT. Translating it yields CASSEGPGLNTEAFF.

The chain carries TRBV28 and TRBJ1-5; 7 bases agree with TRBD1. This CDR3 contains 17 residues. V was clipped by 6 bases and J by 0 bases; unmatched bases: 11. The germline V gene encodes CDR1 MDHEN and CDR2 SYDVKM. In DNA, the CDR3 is TGTGCCAGCAGAGACCGGGACAGAGCTTATAGCAATCAGCCCCAGCATTTT. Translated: CASRDRDRAYSNQPQHF.

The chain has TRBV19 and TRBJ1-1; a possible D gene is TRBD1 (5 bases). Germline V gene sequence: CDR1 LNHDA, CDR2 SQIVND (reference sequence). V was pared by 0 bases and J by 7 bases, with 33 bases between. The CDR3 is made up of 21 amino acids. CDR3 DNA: TGTGCCAGTAGTATAGACTCACGGGGGATAGTTGGCAGCTACGGCGGGAATGAAGCTTTCTTT. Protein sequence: CASSIDSRGIVGSYGGNEAFF.